These 10 T cell receptor beta chains were sequenced from one sample in a study of T cells in localized non-small cell lung cancer. Repertoires were generated with immunoSEQ multiplex PCR, while TCRdb's copy carries only in-frame clones and drops some. This repertoire shows over 20,000 clones, about 86% found once; its top ten account for approximately 14%. The sample here was peripheral blood, taken before any cancer treatment. The receptor set was obtained from a female donor older than 55 with stage I lung adenocarcinoma.

This clone has just one count. The chain combines TRBV11-2 with TRBJ2-1, with a tentative D call TRBD2 (6 bases). CDR1 is SGHAT, CDR2 FQNNGV, per germline. The germline V and J ends were trimmed by 5 bases and 9 bases, with 20 bases remaining between them. CDR3 length equals 15 residues. CDR3 sequence (DNA): TGTGCCAGCAGCCACCTAGCGTCGGGCCCGGGTGAGCAGTTCTTC. Its protein is CASSHLASGPGEQFF.

The gene calls are TRBV19 and TRBJ2-4; D is uncertain. The CDR3 spans 14 residues. V was pared by 4 bases and J by 3 bases, with 10 bases between. CDR1 LNHDA and CDR2 SQIVND come from the germline V gene (reference sequence). The CDR3: CASSNPGDKNIQYF. DNA of the CDR3: TGTGCCAGTAGTAATCCTGGGGACAAAAACATTCAGTACTTC.

The V gene is TRBV7-9, the J gene TRBJ1-4, with D hard to call. Germline V gene data show CDR1 as SEHNR and CDR2 as FQNEAQ (reference sequence). V gave up 3 bases and J gave up 7 bases, with 15 bases separating them. The CDR3 contains 15 residues. CDR3 in DNA: TGTGCCAGCAGCTTCATCCAGCGGGGTAGTGAAAAACTGTTTTTT. Translation: CASSFIQRGSEKLFF.

CDR3 nucleotides: TGTGCCAGCAGGGAAACAGGACGGGGCGACGAGCAGTACTTC. It is translated as CASRETGRGDEQYF. The V gene is TRBV11-3, the J gene TRBJ2-7; tentatively, D is TRBD1 or TRBD2 (5 bases each). The V gene lost 6 bases and the J gene lost 5 bases, with 17 bases spanning the gap. Germline values: CDR1 SGHNT, CDR2 YENEEA. CDR3 length: 14 residues.

The rearrangement joins TRBV15 to TRBJ2-6; D possibly uses TRBD1 or TRBD2 (5 bases each). CDR3 length: 20 residues. Germline assignment: CDR1 LNHNV and CDR2 YYDKDF (reference sequence). Trimming removed 0 bases at V and 1 base at J, with 19 bases between. This chain's CDR3 is CATSRDLIEGIQSGANVLTF. DNA of the CDR3: TGTGCCACCAGCAGAGATCTGATAGAGGGGATTCAATCTGGGGCCAACGTCCTGACTTTC. The entire variable domain, with the rest obtained from reference TRBV15 and TRBJ2-6, is as follows: DAMVIQNPRYQVTQFGKPVTLSCSQTLNHNVMYWYQQKSSQAPKLLFHYYDKDFNNEADTPDNFQSRRPNTSFCFLDIRSPGLGDTAMYLCATSRDLIEGIQSGANVLTFGAGSRLTVL.

V gene TRBV5-1 combines with J gene TRBJ1-1, with a weak D call TRBD1 (5 bases). Germline V gives CDR1 SGHRS, CDR2 YFSETQ. The CDR3 has 12 amino acids. Trimming removed 4 bases at V and 2 bases at J, with 6 bases between. The CDR3 reads CASSGGNTEAFF. CDR3 DNA: TGCGCCAGCAGCGGGGGAAACACTGAAGCTTTCTTT.

The chain uses TRBV30 and TRBJ2-7; D possibly corresponds to TRBD2 (5 bases). Per the germline V gene, CDR1 is GTSNPN and CDR2 is SVGIG (reference sequence). CDR3 size: 12 residues. V was clipped by 1 base and J by 2 bases, with 6 bases between them. The CDR3 DNA is TGTGCCTGGAGTGAGAGGGCCTACGAGCAGTACTTC. Residues: CAWSERAYEQYF.

The chain couples TRBV30 to TRBJ2-1; no reliable D call. Germline-derived CDR1 and CDR2 are GTSNPN and SVGIG (reference sequence). Trimming took off 0 bases at V and 5 bases at J, with 8 bases between the two ends. The CDR3 is made up of 13 amino acids. The CDR3: CAWSVGSNNEQFF. The DNA of the CDR3 is TGTGCCTGGAGTGTAGGGTCGAACAATGAGCAGTTCTTC.

The rearrangement joins TRBV30 to TRBJ1-6, with unresolved D. CDR1 GTSNPN and CDR2 SVGIG come from the germline V gene (reference sequence). The CDR3 spans 16 residues. Trimming took 2 bases from V and 4 from J, leaving 15 bases between them. CDR3 sequence (DNA): TGTGCCTGGAGTATTCCCTCAATCGATTATAATTCACCCCTCCACTTT. Encoded protein: CAWSIPSIDYNSPLHF.

This chain connects TRBV19 to TRBJ2-3; no clear D gene. The length of the CDR3 is 13 residues. CDR1 LNHDA and CDR2 SQIVND come from the germline V gene (reference sequence). V was clipped by 4 bases and J by 0 bases, with 5 bases between them. CDR3: CASSTTSTDTQYF. Written as DNA, the CDR3 is TGTGCCAGTAGTACGACTAGCACAGATACGCAGTATTTT.